These 3 T cell receptor beta chains originate from one sample sequenced in a study of blood T cell repertoires in COVID-19. The protocol was immunoSEQ multiplex PCR, while the TCRdb copy is restricted to in-frame clones and leaves out a portion. This table has 200,000 to 250,000 clones, roughly 81% appearing once. The source material was peripheral blood. These receptors were obtained from a woman older than 75 with COVID-19, enrolled during active disease.

This clone was picked up a small number of times. The J gene is TRBJ1-2, the V gene TRBV6-6; no definite D call. Trimming took 1 base from V and 2 from J, leaving 8 bases between them. The CDR3 length is 14 residues. Germline CDR1 and CDR2: MNHNY and SVGAGI (reference sequence). DNA for the CDR3: TGTGCCAGCAGTTACTTGACACAGAACTATGGCTACACCTTC. It encodes CASSYLTQNYGYTF.

The rearrangement joins TRBV28 to TRBJ2-6; TRBD1 might be the D (5 bases). The V gene's germline CDR1 is MDHEN and CDR2 SYDVKM. This CDR3 contains 18 residues. Trimming removed 2 bases from V and 0 bases from J, with 14 bases in between. The CDR3 DNA reads TGTGCCAGCAGTTTACGGTCCCTGGGGCTCTCTGGGGCCAACGTCCTGACTTTC. Translating it yields CASSLRSLGLSGANVLTF.

The chain recombines TRBV27 with TRBJ2-7, with D unresolved. The V end was cut by 5 bases, the J end by 5 bases, with 7 bases between. CDR1 and CDR2 (germline): MNHEY, SMNVEV (reference sequence). There are 11 residues in the CDR3. CDR3: CASSTADEQYF. CDR3 sequence (DNA): TGTGCCAGCAGTACCGCGGACGAGCAGTACTTC.